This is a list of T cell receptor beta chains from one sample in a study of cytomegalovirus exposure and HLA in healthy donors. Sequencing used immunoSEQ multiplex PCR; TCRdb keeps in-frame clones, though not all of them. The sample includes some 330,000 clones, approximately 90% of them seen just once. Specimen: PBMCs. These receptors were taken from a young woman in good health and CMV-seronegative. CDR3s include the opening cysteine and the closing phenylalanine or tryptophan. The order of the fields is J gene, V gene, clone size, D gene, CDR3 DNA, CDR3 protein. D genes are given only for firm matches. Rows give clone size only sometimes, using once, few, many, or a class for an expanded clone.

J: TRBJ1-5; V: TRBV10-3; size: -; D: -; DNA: TGTGCCATAGGACTGTCCAATCAGCCCCAGCATTTT; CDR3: CAIGLSNQPQHF
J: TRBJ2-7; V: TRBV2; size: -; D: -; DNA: TGTGCCAGCAGTGAGACAACCCTCGAGCAGTACTTC; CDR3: CASSETTLEQYF
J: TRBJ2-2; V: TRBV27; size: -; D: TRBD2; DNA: TGTGCCAGCAGTTACCGGACTAGCGGGGGGACCGGGGAGCTGTTTTTT; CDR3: CASSYRTSGGTGELFF
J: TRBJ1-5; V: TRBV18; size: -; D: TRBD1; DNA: TGTGCCAGCTCAGAGGGGGCCAATCAGCCCCAGCATTTT; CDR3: CASSEGANQPQHF
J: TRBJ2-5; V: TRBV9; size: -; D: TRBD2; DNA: TGTGCCAGCAGCGTAGTACCAGCGGGAGGACAGGAGACCCAGTACTTC; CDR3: CASSVVPAGGQETQYF
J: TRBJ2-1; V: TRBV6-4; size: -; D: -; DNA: TGTGCCAGCAGTGACGAGGGAAACTCCTACAATGAGCAGTTCTTC; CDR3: CASSDEGNSYNEQFF
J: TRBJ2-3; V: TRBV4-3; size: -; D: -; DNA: TGCGCCAGCAGCCAAGATTCAGCGCTAGATACGCAGTATTTT; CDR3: CASSQDSALDTQYF
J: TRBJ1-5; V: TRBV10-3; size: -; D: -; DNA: TGTGCCATCAGTGAAAACAGGGACAATCAGCCCCAGCATTTT; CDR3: CAISENRDNQPQHF
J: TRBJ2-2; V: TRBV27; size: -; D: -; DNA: TGTGCCAGCAGTTTAATGGCGGGGACCGGGGAGCTGTTTTTT; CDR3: CASSLMAGTGELFF
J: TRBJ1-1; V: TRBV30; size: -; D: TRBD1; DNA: TGTGCCTGGAACACCGGGACAGGGGAAGCTTTCTTT; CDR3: CAWNTGTGEAFF
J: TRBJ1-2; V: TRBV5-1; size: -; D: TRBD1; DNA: TGCGCCAGCAGCTTGGAGACAGGGCCGACTGGCTACACCTTC; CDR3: CASSLETGPTGYTF
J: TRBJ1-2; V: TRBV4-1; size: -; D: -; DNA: TGCGCCAGCAGCCAAGCTGGTCAGGGGAACTATGGCTACACCTTC; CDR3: CASSQAGQGNYGYTF
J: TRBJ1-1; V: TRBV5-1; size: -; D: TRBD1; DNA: TGCGCCAGCAGCCCTAGTGGGACAGGGAAGGCTGAAGCTTTCTTT; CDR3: CASSPSGTGKAEAFF
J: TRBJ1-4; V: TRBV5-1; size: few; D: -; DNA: TGCGCCAGCAGCTTCACCAGGGCTGATGAAAAACTGTTTTTT; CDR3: CASSFTRADEKLFF
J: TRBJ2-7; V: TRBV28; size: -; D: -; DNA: TGTGCCAGCAGCCCCCTAGCAACGAGCTCCTACGAGCAGTACTTC; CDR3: CASSPLATSSYEQYF
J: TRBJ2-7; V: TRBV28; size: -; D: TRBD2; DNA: TGTGCCAGCAGGGATAGCGGGGAGACCTACGAGCAGTACTTC; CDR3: CASRDSGETYEQYF
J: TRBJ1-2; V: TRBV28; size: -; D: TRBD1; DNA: TGTGCCAGCAGCCGTTCCCAGGGGGCGCGGGGCTACACCTTC; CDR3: CASSRSQGARGYTF
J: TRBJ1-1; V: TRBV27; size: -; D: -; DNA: TGTGCCAGCAGCTTTAGGCAGGATAACACTGAAGCTTTCTTT; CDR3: CASSFRQDNTEAFF
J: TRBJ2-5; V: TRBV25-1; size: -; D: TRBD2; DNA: TGTGCCAGCAGTGAAGGGCGGTTTCTAGCGGGATCGGGGGAGACCCAGTACTTC; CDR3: CASSEGRFLAGSGETQYF
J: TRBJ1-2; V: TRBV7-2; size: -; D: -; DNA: TGTGCCAGCAGCTTAGAACAGGGAGGGACTAACTATGGCTACACCTTC; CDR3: CASSLEQGGTNYGYTF
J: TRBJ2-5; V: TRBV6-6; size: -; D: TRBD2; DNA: TGTGCCAGCAGTTACTCAGGGCCCGGGGGGGCCCAGTACTTC; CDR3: CASSYSGPGGAQYF
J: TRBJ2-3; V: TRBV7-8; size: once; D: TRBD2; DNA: TGTGCCAGCAGCTCCGGACTAGCGGGGACCACAGATACGCAGTATTTT; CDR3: CASSSGLAGTTDTQYF
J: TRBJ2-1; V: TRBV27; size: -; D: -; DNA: TGTGCCAGCAGTTTTTTAGCAGACCTCTCCTACAATGAGCAGTTCTTC; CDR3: CASSFLADLSYNEQFF
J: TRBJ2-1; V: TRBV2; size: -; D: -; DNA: TGTGCCAGCAGTGAGGAGGAGCAGTTCTTC; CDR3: CASSEEEQFF
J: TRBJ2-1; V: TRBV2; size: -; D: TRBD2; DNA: TGTGCCAGCCGGGTAGCGGGAGGTAATGAGCAGTTCTTC; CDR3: CASRVAGGNEQFF
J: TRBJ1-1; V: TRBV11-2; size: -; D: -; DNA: TGTGCCAGCAGGAGGGGGTACTTGGACACTGAAGCTTTCTTT; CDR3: CASRRGYLDTEAFF
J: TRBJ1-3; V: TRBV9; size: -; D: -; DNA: TGTGCCAGCAGCGTAGGAGGGTGGGAGGCTGGAAACACCATATATTTT; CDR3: CASSVGGWEAGNTIYF
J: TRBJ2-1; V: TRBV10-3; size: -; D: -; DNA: TGTGCCATCGCTGGAGCTGGCAGTGATTCCTACAATGAGCAGTTCTTC; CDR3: CAIAGAGSDSYNEQFF
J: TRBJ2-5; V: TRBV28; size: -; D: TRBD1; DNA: TGTGCCAGCAGTTTCCCGACAGGGGGCGATGAGACCCAGTACTTC; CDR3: CASSFPTGGDETQYF
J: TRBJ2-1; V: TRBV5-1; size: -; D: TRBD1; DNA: TGCGCCAGCAGTTCCGGGACAGGAAGTACCAATGAGCAGTTCTTC; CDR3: CASSSGTGSTNEQFF
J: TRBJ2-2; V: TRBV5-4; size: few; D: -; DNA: TGTGCCAGCAGCTTGGGCCAGTTCGGGGAGCTGTTTTTT; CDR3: CASSLGQFGELFF
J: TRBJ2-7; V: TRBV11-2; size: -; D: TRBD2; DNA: TGTGCCAGCAGCCCACGAATGGGACTAGCGGGCTACGAGCAGTACTTC; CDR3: CASSPRMGLAGYEQYF
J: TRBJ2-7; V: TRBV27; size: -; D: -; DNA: TGTGCCAGCCGTAACGGGGACTCCTACGAGCAGTACTTC; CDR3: CASRNGDSYEQYF
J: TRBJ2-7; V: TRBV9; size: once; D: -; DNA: TGTGCCAGCAGCGTAGGACAGTCGAACTACGAGCAGTACTTC; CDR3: CASSVGQSNYEQYF
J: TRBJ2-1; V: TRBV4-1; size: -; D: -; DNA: TGCGCCAGCAGCCAGACTACGTACAATGAGCAGTTCTTC; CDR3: CASSQTTYNEQFF
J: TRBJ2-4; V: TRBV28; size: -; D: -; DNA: TGTGCCAGCAGCGATCCCTCTAGCGCCCTAGCCAAAAACATTCAGTACTTC; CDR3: CASSDPSSALAKNIQYF
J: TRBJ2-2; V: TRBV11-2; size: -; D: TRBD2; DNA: TGTGCCAGCAGCTTAAGAAGCGGGAGTGGGACCGGGGAGCTGTTTTTT; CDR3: CASSLRSGSGTGELFF
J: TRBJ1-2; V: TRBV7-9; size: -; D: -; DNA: TGTGCCAGCAGGGACGTAGGGGAATCCGATGGCTACACCTTC; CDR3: CASRDVGESDGYTF
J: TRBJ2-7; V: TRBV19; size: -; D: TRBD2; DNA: TGTGCCAGTAGCCAATTAGCGGGTACGAACTACGAGCAGTACTTC; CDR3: CASSQLAGTNYEQYF
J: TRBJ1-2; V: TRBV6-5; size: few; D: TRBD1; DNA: TGTGCCAGCAGTTACGACAGGGCGCCCTATGGCTACACCTTC; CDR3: CASSYDRAPYGYTF
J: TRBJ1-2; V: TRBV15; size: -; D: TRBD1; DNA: TGTGCCACCAGCAGAGAAGACAGGGAGGCTGGTGGCTACACCTTC; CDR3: CATSREDREAGGYTF
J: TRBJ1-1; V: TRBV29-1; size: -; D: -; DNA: TGCAGCGTTGATCGTATGACACTTAACACTGAAGCTTTCTTT; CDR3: CSVDRMTLNTEAFF
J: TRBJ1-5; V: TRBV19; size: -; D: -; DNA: TGTGCCAGTAGTATCCAGGACGAGATGTGGCGGGGCAATCAGCCCCAGCATTTT; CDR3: CASSIQDEMWRGNQPQHF
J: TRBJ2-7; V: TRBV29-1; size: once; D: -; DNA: TGCAGCGTTGATGGGGAGTACGAGCAGTACTTC; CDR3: CSVDGEYEQYF
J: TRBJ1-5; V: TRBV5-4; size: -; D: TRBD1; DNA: TGTGCCAGCAGCTTCCAGGGGGCCCATCAGCCCCAGCATTTT; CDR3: CASSFQGAHQPQHF
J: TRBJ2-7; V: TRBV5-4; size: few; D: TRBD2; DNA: TGTGCCAGCAGCTTCGGGACTAGCAACTACGAGCAGTACTTC; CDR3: CASSFGTSNYEQYF
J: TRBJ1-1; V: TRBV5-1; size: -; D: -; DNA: TGCGCCAGCTGGTCCGGGACAAGAGCTTTCTTT; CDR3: CASWSGTRAFF
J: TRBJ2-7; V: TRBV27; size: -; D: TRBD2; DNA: TGTGCCAGCAGTTTAGGGATTGGGCTAGCGGGGACGGAGCAGTACTTC; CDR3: CASSLGIGLAGTEQYF
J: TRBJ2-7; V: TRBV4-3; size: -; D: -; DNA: TGCGCCAGCAGCCATGGGCAGGGCGAGCAGTACTTC; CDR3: CASSHGQGEQYF
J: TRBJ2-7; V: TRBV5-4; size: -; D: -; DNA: TGTGCCAGCAGCGGGGAGGTGGGGGAGCAGTACTTC; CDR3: CASSGEVGEQYF
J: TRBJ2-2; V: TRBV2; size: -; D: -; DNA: TGTGCCAGCAGGCCTATGAGTAGCGTGTACGGGGAGCTGTTTTTT; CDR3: CASRPMSSVYGELFF
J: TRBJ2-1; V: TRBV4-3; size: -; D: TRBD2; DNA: TGCGCCAGCAGCCAAGCCCGGAGCGGGAGTTATGAGCAGTTCTTC; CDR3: CASSQARSGSYEQFF
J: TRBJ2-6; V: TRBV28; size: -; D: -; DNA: TGTGCCAGCAGTACTACTTTTGTTAGCTCTGGGGCCAACGTCCTGACTTTC; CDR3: CASSTTFVSSGANVLTF
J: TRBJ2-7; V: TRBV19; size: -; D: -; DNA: TGTGCCAGTAGTATGGTAGGTCTAGACGCCTACGAGCAGTACTTC; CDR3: CASSMVGLDAYEQYF
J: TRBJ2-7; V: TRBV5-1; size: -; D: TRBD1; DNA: TGCGCCAGCAGCGTGGACAGGGTTTCCTACGAGCAGTACTTC; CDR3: CASSVDRVSYEQYF
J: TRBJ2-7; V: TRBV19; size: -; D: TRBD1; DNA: TGTGCCAGTAGTGAAGGGAAGGGACAGGGACCCTACGAGCAGTACTTC; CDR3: CASSEGKGQGPYEQYF
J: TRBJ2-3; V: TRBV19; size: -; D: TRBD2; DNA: TGTGCCAGTGGGTGGGGCGGGAGTACAGATACGCAGTATTTT; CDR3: CASGWGGSTDTQYF